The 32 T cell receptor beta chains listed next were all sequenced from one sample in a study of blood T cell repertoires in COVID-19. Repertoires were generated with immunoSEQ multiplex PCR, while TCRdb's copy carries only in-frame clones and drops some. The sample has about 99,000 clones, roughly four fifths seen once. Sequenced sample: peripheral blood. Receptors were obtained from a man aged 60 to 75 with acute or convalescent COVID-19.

In nucleotides, the CDR3 is TGTGCCAGCAGCTTTCTTAATCAGGGGGCTGGGGCCAACGTCCTGACTTTC. Its protein is CASSFLNQGAGANVLTF. The genes are TRBV7-3 and TRBJ2-6; 7 nucleotides align to TRBD1. V lost 3 bases to trimming and J lost 2 bases; unmatched junction nucleotides: 7. The length of the CDR3 is 17 residues. The germline gives CDR1 SGHTA, CDR2 FQGTGA.

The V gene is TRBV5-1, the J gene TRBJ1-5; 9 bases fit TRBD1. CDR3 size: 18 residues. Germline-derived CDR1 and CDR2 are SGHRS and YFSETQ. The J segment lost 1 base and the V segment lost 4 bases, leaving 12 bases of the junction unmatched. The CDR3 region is CASSPQDRGGNSNQPQHF. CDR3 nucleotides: TGCGCCAGCAGCCCCCAGGACAGGGGAGGAAACAGCAATCAGCCCCAGCATTTT.

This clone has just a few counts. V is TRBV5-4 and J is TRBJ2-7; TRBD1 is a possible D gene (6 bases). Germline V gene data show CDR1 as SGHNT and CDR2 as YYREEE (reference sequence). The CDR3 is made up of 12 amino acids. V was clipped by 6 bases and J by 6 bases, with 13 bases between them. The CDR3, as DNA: TGTGCCAGCACAATACAGGGCGGCGAGCAGTACTTC. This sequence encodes CASTIQGGEQYF.

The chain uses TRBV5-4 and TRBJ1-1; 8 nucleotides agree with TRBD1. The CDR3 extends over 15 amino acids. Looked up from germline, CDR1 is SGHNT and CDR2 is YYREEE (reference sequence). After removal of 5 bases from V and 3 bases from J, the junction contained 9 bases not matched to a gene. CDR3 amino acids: CASSSGTGVYTEAFF. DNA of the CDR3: TGTGCCAGCAGTTCCGGGACAGGCGTTTACACTGAAGCTTTCTTT.

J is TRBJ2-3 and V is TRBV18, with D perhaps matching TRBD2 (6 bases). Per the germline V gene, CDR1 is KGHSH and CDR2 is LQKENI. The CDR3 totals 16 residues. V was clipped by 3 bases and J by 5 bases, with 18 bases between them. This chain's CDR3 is CASSPLRRGEVDTQYF. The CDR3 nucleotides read TGTGCCAGCTCACCTCTCCGACGAGGGGAGGTAGATACGCAGTATTTT. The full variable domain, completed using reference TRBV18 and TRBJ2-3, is NAGVMQNPRHLVRRRGQEARLRCSPMKGHSHVYWYRQLPEEGLKFMVYLQKENIIDESGMPKERFSAEFPKEGPSILRIQQVVRGDSAAYFCASSPLRRGEVDTQYFGPGTRLTVL.

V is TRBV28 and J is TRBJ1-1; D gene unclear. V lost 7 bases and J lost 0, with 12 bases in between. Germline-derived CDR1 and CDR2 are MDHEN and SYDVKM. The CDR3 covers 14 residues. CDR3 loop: CASILSSLNTEAFF. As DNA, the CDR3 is TGTGCCAGCATCCTGAGTTCATTGAACACTGAAGCTTTCTTT.

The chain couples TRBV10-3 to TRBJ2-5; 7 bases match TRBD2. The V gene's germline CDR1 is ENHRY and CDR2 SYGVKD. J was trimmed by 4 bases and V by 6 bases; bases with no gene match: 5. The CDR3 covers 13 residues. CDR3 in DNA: TGTGCCATCAGACAGCGGGAAGGAGAGACCCAGTACTTC. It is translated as CAIRQREGETQYF.

The CDR3 DNA sequence: TGTGCCAGCAGCTTGGGACTAGCGGGAGACGAGCAGTACTTC. Encoded protein: CASSLGLAGDEQYF. The chain carries TRBV11-3 and TRBJ2-7; 14 nucleotides line up with TRBD2. V dropped 3 bases and J dropped 5; count of bases not matched to a gene: 0. CDR1 and CDR2 from the germline V gene are SGHNT and YENEEA. This CDR3 comprises 14 residues.

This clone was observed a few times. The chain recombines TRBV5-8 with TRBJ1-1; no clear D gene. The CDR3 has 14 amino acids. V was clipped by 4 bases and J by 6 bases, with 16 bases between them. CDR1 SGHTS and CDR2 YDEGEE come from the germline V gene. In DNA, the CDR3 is TGTGCCAGCAGCACGGGGAGCCCCTGGGCTGAAGCTTTCTTT. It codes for CASSTGSPWAEAFF.

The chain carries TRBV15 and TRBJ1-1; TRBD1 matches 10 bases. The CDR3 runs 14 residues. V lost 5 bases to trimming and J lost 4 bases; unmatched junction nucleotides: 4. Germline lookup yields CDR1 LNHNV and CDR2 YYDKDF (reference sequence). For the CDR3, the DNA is TGTGCCACCAGCCCCGGGGACAGGGGCACTGAAGCTTTCTTT. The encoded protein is CATSPGDRGTEAFF. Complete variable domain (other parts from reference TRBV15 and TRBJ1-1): DAMVIQNPRYQVTQFGKPVTLSCSQTLNHNVMYWYQQKSSQAPKLLFHYYDKDFNNEADTPDNFQSRRPNTSFCFLDIRSPGLGDTAMYLCATSPGDRGTEAFFGQGTRLTVV.

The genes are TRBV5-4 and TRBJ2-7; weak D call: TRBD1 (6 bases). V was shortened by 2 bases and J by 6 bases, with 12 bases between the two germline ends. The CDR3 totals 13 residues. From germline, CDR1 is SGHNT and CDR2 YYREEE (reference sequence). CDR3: CASSFGTGFEQYF. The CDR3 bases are TGTGCCAGCAGCTTCGGAACAGGGTTCGAGCAGTACTTC. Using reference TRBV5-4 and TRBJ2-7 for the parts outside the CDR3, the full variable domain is ETGVTQSPTHLIKTRGQQVTLRCSSQSGHNTVSWYQQALGQGPQFIFQYYREEENGRGNFPPRFSGLQFPNYSSELNVNALELDDSALYLCASSFGTGFEQYFGPGTRLTVT.

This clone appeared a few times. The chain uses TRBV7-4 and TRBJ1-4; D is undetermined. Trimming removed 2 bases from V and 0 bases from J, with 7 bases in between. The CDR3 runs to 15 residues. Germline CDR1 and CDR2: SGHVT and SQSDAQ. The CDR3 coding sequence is TGTGCCAGCAGCTTATTACTTGCAACTAATGAAAAACTGTTTTTT. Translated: CASSLLLATNEKLFF.

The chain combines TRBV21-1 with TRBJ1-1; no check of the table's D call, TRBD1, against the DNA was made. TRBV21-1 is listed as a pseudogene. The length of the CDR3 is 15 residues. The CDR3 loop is CASSKETGLNTEAFF. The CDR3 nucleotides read TGTGCCAGCAGCAAAGAGACAGGGCTGAACACTGAAGCTTTCTTT.

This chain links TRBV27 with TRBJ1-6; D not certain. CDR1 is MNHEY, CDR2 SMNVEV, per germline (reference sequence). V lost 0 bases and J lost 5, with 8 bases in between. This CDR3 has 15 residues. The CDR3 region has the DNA TGTGCCAGCAGTTTATCGTGGCGGAATAATTCACCCCTCCACTTT. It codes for CASSLSWRNNSPLHF.

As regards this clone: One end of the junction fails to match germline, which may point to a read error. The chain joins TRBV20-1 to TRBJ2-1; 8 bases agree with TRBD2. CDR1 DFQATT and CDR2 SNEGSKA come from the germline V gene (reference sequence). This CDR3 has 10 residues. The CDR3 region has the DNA TGCAGTGCTATCCGGGAGGGGACTGTCTTC. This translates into CSAIREGTVF.

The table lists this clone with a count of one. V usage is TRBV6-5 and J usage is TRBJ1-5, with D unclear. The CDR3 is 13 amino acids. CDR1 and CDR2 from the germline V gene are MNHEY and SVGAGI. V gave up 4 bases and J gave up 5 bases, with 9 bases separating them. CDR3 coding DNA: TGTGCCAGCAGTTCCCTAACTGATCAGCCCCAGCATTTT. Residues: CASSSLTDQPQHF.

In DNA form, the CDR3 reads TGTGCCAGTTCGACTAGCGGAGCACACAATGAGCAGTTCTTC. The encoded protein is CASSTSGAHNEQFF. The rearrangement links TRBV19 to TRBJ2-1, with 9 bases aligning to TRBD2. The CDR3 consists of 14 residues. Per the germline V gene, CDR1 is LNHDA and CDR2 is SQIVND (reference sequence). V dropped 8 bases and J dropped 5; count of bases not matched to a gene: 7.

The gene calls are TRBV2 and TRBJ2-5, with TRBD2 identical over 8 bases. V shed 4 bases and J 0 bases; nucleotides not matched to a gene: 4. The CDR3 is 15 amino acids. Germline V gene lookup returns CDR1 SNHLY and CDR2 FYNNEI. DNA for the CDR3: TGTGCCAGCAGTGGGGCTAGCGGGTACCAAGAGACCCAGTACTTC. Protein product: CASSGASGYQETQYF.

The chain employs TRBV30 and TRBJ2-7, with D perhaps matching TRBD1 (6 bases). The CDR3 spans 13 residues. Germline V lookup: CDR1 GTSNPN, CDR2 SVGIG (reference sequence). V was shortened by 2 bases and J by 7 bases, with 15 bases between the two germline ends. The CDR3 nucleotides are TGTGCCTGGAGTCTAGACCAAACAGGGGAGCAGTACTTC. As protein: CAWSLDQTGEQYF.

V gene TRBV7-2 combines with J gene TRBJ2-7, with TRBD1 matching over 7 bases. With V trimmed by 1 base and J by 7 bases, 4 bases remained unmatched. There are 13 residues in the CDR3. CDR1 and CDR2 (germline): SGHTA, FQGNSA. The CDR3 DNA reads TGTGCCAGCAGCTTAGAGGGGGCGTGGGAGCAGTACTTC. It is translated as CASSLEGAWEQYF.

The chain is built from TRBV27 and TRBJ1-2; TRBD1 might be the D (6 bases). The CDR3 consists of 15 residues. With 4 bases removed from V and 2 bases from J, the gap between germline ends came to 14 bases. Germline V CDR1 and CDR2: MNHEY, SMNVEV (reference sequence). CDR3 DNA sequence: TGTGCCAGCAGTTCCGGGGTAACAGGGAACTATGGCTACACCTTC. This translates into CASSSGVTGNYGYTF.

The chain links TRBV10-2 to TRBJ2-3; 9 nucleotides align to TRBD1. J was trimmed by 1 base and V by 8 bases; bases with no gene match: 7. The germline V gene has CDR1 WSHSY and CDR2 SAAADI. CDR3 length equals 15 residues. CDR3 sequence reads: CASCVTGGGTDTQYF. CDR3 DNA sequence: TGCGCCAGCTGCGTGACAGGGGGTGGCACAGATACGCAGTATTTT.

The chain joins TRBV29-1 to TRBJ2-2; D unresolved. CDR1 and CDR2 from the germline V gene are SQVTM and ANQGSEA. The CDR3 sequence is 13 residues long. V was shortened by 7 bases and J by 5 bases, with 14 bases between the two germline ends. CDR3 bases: TGCAGCGGGTCGGCGGCTCGTACCGGGGAGCTGTTTTTT. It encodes CSGSAARTGELFF.

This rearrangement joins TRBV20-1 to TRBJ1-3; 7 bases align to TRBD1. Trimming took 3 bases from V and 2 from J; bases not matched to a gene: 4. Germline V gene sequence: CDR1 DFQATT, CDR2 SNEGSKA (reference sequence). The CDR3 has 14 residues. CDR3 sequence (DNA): TGCAGTGCTAGTCCCGGGACAGCTGGAAACACCATATATTTT. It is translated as CSASPGTAGNTIYF.

As DNA, the CDR3 is TGTGCCAGCAGCTTAGTAGTGGGCCCTGGGGGACAAGAGTTCTTC. Protein product: CASSLVVGPGGQEFF. The rearrangement joins TRBV7-9 to TRBJ2-1; TRBD1 might be the D (6 bases). The CDR3 totals 15 residues. V lost 1 base to trimming and J lost 14 bases, with 21 bases between them. CDR1 is SEHNR, CDR2 FQNEAQ, per germline (reference sequence).

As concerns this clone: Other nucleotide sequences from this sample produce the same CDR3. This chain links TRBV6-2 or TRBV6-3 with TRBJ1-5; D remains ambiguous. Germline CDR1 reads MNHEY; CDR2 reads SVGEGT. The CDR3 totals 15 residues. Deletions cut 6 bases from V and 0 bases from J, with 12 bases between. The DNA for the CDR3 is TGTGCCAGCAGCCGCACACCGTATAGCAATCAGCCCCAGCATTTT. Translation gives CASSRTPYSNQPQHF.

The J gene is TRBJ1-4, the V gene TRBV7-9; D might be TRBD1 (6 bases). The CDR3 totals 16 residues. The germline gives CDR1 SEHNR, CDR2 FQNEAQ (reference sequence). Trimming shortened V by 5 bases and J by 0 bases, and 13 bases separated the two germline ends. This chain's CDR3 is CASSRADRSTNEKLFF. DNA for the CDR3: TGTGCCAGCAGCCGCGCGGACAGATCAACTAATGAAAAACTGTTTTTT.

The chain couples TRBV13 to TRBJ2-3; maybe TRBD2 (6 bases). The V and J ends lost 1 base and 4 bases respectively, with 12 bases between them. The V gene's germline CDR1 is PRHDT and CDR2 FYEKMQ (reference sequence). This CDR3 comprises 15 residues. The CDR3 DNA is TGTGCCAGCAGCTTAGCTAGCGAGGTGGCAGATACGCAGTATTTT. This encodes CASSLASEVADTQYF.

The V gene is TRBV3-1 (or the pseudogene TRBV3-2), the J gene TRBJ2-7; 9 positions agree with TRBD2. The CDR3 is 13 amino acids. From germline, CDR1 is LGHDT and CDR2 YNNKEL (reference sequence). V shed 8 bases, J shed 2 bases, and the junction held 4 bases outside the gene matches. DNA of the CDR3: TGTGCCAGCGGCCTAGCGGGACCCTACGAGCAGTACTTC. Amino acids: CASGLAGPYEQYF.

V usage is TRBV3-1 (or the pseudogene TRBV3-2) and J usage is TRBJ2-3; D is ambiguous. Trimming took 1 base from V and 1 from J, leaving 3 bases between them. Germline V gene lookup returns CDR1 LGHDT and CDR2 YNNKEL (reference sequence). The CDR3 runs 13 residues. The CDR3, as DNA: TGTGCCAGCAGCCAAGCCGGCACAGATACGCAGTATTTT. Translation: CASSQAGTDTQYF.

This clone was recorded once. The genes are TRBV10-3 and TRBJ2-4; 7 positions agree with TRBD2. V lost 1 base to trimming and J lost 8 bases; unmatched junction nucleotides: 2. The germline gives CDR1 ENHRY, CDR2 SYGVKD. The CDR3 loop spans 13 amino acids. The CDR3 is CAISELRGDIQYF. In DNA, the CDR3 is TGTGCCATCAGTGAGTTACGGGGGGACATTCAGTACTTC.

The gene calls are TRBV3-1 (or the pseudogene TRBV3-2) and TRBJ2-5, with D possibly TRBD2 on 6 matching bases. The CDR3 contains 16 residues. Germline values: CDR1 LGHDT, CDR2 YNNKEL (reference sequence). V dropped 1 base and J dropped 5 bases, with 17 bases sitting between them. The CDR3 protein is CASSQVGVVGGETQYF. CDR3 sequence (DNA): TGTGCCAGCAGCCAAGTCGGGGTGGTTGGGGGGGAGACCCAGTACTTC.